This T cell receptor beta chain was profiled in a study of T cells in tuberculosis. Study details: Sequenced TCRs come from CD1B-GMM tetramer-binding T cells. Whole-study findings and limits: Smaller distances to GMM-specific TCRs suggested their expansion in active tuberculosis. Selection depended on which cryopreserved specimens were available.

Generated by immunoSEQ multiplex PCR, the TCRdb table keeps only in-frame clones and is missing some. The table lists roughly 19,000 clones, approximately 90% of them singletons, with approximately 15% in the top ten. Trimming left V 1 base short and J 5 bases short, with 11 bases between. Germline V lookup: CDR1 SGHTA, CDR2 FQGNSA. The CDR3 length is 14 residues. With regard to this clone: Its antigen is currently unknown.

V gene TRBV7-2 combines with J gene TRBJ2-5, with D perhaps matching TRBD1 (6 bases). The sequenced sample was PBMCs. This TCR was sampled from a donor aged 10-29 years with latent tuberculosis or without tuberculosis infection. The CDR3 spells CASSLVRGGETQYF. As DNA, the CDR3 is TGTGCCAGCAGCTTAGTCAGGGGTGGGGAGACCCAGTACTTC. Full variable domain (remainder filled in from reference TRBV7-2 and TRBJ2-5): GAGVSQSPSNKVTEKGKDVELRCDPISGHTALYWYRQSLGQGLEFLIYFQGNSAPDKSGLPSDRFSAERTGGSVSTLTIQRTQQEDSAVYLCASSLVRGGETQYFGPGTRLLVL.